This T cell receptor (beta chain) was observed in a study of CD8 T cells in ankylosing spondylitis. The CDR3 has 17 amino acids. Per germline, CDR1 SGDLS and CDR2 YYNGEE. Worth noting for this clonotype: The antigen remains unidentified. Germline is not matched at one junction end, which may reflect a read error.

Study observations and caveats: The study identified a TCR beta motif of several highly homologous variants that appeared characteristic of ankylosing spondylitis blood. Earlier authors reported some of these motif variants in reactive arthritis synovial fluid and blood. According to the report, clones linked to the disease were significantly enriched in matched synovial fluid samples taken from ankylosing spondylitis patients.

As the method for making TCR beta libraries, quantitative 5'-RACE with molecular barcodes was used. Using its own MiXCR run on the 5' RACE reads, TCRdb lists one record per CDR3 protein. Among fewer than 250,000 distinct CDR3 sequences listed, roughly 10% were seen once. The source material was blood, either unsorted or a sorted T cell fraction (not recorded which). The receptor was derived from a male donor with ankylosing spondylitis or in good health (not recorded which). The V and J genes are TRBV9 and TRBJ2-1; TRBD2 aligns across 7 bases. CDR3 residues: CASSVGPAGPPINGQFF. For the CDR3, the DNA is TGTGCCAGCAGCGTAGGTCCAGCGGGGCCCCCAATCAATGGGCAGTTCTTC.